The 9 T cell receptor beta chains given below trace back to one sample, sequenced in a study of cytomegalovirus exposure and HLA in healthy donors. PCR used 60 Vbeta primers and 13 Jbeta primers. Sequencing was performed with immunoSEQ multiplex PCR; in TCRdb, only in-frame clones are kept and a portion is missing. The sample carries 200,000 or so clones, roughly four fifths recorded once. The sample consisted of PBMCs. Receptor source: a woman aged 18-29 years in good health and CMV-seropositive.

This clone was detected only once. This chain connects TRBV6-5 to TRBJ1-5; 8 positions match TRBD1. J gave up 4 bases and V 6 bases, and 5 bases lay outside the gene matches. The CDR3 extends over 14 amino acids. CDR1 is MNHEY and CDR2 is SVGAGI in the germline V gene. The CDR3 sequence is CASSGQGMNQPQHF. In nucleotides, the CDR3 is TGTGCCAGCAGCGGACAGGGTATGAATCAGCCCCAGCATTTT.

This clone has only a few counts. This rearrangement joins TRBV6-4 to TRBJ2-1; 8 nucleotides agree with TRBD2. Looked up from germline, CDR1 is MRHNA and CDR2 is SNTAGT. The ends lost 3 bases at V and 7 bases at J; junction bases unmatched: 5. This CDR3 spans 14 amino acids. The chain's CDR3 is CASSDRGGGNEQFF. CDR3 in DNA: TGTGCCAGCAGTGATCGGGGGGGAGGGAATGAGCAGTTCTTC.

The chain employs TRBV6-5 and TRBJ1-6; tentative D call: TRBD1 (6 bases). Between the trimmed V and J ends, which lost 6 bases and 5 bases, there was a span of 11 bases. The CDR3 contains 14 residues. Germline assignment: CDR1 MNHEY and CDR2 SVGAGI. CDR3 sequence (DNA): TGTGCCAGCAGGGTTGGACAGAATAATTCACCCCTCCACTTT. This translates into CASRVGQNNSPLHF.

The chain uses TRBV11-2 and TRBJ2-2; D is perhaps TRBD2 (6 bases). The CDR3 is made up of 16 amino acids. Germline V gene data show CDR1 as SGHAT and CDR2 as FQNNGV. V was shortened by 3 bases and J by 3 bases, with 14 bases between the two germline ends. The CDR3 is CASSLGVGLDTGELFF. CDR3 DNA: TGTGCCAGCAGCTTGGGGGTGGGACTTGACACCGGGGAGCTGTTTTTT. Combining the CDR3 with reference TRBV11-2 and TRBJ2-2 gives the whole variable domain EAGVAQSPRYKIIEKRQSVAFWCNPISGHATLYWYQQILGQGPKLLIQFQNNGVVDDSQLPKDRFSAERLKGVDSTLKIQPAKLEDSAVYLCASSLGVGLDTGELFFGEGSRLTVL.

Concerning this clone itself: A junction boundary mismatches the germline segment, possibly from a read error. V and J are TRBV2 and TRBJ1-2; D may be TRBD1 (6 bases). Germline V gives CDR1 SNHLY, CDR2 FYNNEI. The CDR3 length is 12 residues. CDR3 amino acids: CVSSLQGPGYTF. For the CDR3, the DNA is TGTGTCAGCAGCTTACAGGGCCCTGGCTACACCTTC.

The chain employs TRBV5-1 and TRBJ2-2, with D perhaps matching TRBD1 (7 bases). CDR1 is SGHRS, CDR2 YFSETQ, per germline. The CDR3 runs to 17 residues. V lost 0 bases to trimming and J lost 6 bases, with 18 bases between them. The CDR3, as DNA: TGCGCCAGCAGCTTGGGCGTTCGTGGCAGGGGGGCCGGGGAGCTGTTTTTT. Translation: CASSLGVRGRGAGELFF.

The chain carries TRBV4-3 and TRBJ1-6, with D possibly matching TRBD1 (6 bases). Trimming cost V 3 bases and J 8 bases, with 20 bases left between them. CDR1 and CDR2 from the germline V gene are LGHNA and YSLEER. The CDR3 contains 17 residues. CDR3: CASSHFPGGRLDSPLHF. CDR3 in DNA: TGCGCCAGCAGCCACTTCCCGGGGGGCCGCCTAGATTCACCCCTCCACTTT.

This chain links TRBV5-4 with TRBJ2-3; D gene ambiguous. V was trimmed by 4 bases and J by 5 bases, leaving 11 bases between them. The CDR3 has 13 amino acids. CDR1 SGHNT and CDR2 YYREEE come from the germline V gene (reference sequence). The CDR3 spells CASSPIKQDTQYF. CDR3 nucleotides: TGTGCCAGCAGCCCTATCAAGCAAGATACGCAGTATTTT.

The CDR3 region is CASRQGFQGDPVGEQYV. The CDR3 DNA is TGTGCCAGCAGACAAGGTTTTCAGGGGGATCCCGTGGGGGAGCAGTACGTC. This chain joins TRBV5-8 and TRBJ2-7; 7 bases line up with TRBD1. V was clipped by 5 bases and J by 7 bases; unmatched bases: 21. This CDR3 spans 17 amino acids. Per germline, CDR1 SGHTS and CDR2 YDEGEE.